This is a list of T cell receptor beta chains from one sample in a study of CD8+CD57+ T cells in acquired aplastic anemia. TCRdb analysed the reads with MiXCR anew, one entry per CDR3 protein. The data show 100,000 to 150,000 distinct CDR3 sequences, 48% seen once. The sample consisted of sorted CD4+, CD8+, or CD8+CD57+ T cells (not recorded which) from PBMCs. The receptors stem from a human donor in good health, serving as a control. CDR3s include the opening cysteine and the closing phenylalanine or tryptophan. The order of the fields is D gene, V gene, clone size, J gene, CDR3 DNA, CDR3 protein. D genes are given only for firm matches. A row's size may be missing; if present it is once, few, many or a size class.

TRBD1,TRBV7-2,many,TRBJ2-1,TGTGCCAGCAGCTCCTGGGGACAGGGACTGGATGAGCAGTTCTTC,CASSSWGQGLDEQFF
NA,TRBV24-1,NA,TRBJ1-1,TGTGCCACCCAACCAGGTGTAGGTACTGAAGCTTTCTTT,CATQPGVGTEAFF
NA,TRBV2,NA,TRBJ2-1,TGTGCCAGCAGTGAAATGACGGCCTACAATGAGCAGTTCTTC,CASSEMTAYNEQFF
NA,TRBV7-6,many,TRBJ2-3,TGTGCCAGCAGCTTAGGCGGGGCAGTCGCAGATACGCAGTATTTT,CASSLGGAVADTQYF
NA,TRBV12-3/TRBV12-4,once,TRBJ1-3,NA,CASMGQGRTEAFFGNTIYF
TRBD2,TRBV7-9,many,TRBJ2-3,TGTGCCATCCCGAGCGGGGGCTCTAGCACAGATACGCAGTATTTT,CAIPSGGSSTDTQYF
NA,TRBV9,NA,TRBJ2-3,TGTGCCAGCAGCGTAGAGGGTGCAGGGGACGGCACAGATACGCAGTATTTT,CASSVEGAGDGTDTQYF
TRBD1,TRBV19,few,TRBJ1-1,TGTGCCAGTAGTGGACAGGTGAACACTGAAGCTTTCTTT,CASSGQVNTEAFF
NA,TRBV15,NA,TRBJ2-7,TGTGCCACCAGCAGAGATCGAGGGCAGGGTATGGACGAGCAGTACTTC,CATSRDRGQGMDEQYF
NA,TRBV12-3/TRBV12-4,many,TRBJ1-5,TGTGCCAGCAATACCGGGCCTACAAATCAGCCCCAGCATTTT,CASNTGPTNQPQHF
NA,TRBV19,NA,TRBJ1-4,TGTGCCAGTAGGAAACAGGACCGTAATGAAAAACTGTTTTTT,CASRKQDRNEKLFF
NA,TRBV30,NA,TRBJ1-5,TGTGCCTGGAGCTCGGGAGGGGATCAGCCCCAGCATTTT,CAWSSGGDQPQHF
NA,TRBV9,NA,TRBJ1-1,TGTGCCAGCAGCGAAGGACAGCTGAACACTGAAGCTTTCTTT,CASSEGQLNTEAFF
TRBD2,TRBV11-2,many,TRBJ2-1,TGTGCCAGCAGCAGGGGGACTAGCGGCATTAAATCCTACAATGAGCAGTTCTTC,CASSRGTSGIKSYNEQFF
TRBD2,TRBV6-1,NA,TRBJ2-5,TGTGCCAGCTCACCCCGACTAGCGGGAGAGACAGTACAAGAGACCCAGTACTTC,CASSPRLAGETVQETQYF
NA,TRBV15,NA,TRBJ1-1,TGTGCCACCGGCAGGGATTTTGGCACAGAAGCTTTCTTT,CATGRDFGTEAFF
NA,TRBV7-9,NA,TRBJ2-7,TGTGCCAGCAGCTTAGGGGCGGGGATGGGCGAGCAGTACTTC,CASSLGAGMGEQYF
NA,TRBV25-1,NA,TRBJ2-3,TGTGCCAGCAGTTACGGGTGGGCCGCGTACACAGATACGCAGTATTTT,CASSYGWAAYTDTQYF
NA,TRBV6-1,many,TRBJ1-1,TGTGCCAGCAGTGACTACTTCTCAGGGATAGCTTTCTTT,CASSDYFSGIAFF
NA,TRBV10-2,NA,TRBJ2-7,TGCGCCACCTCGGACAGGAGGGTCTACGAGCAGTACTTC,CATSDRRVYEQYF
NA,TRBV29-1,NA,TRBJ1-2,TGCAGCGTTGAAGTGGGGGGCGGGGGTCTTAGCTATGGCTACACCTTC,CSVEVGGGGLSYGYTF
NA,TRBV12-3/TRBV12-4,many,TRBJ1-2,TGTGCCAGCAGTTTAAACAGCTTCGGGGGCTACACCTTC,CASSLNSFGGYTF
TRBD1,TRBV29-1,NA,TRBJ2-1,TGCAGCGTTGATAACACAGGGGTCAATGAGCAGTTCTTC,CSVDNTGVNEQFF
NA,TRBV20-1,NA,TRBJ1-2,TGCAGTGTATCACAGGGCTATGGCTACACCTTC,CSVSQGYGYTF
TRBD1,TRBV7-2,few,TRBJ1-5,TGTGCCAGCGGCTTTGGCAGGGGGGACAATCAGCCCCAGCATTTT,CASGFGRGDNQPQHF
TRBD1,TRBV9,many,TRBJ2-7,TGTGCCAGCAGCGTAAGTCAGACAGGGGTAGGCGAGCAGTACTTC,CASSVSQTGVGEQYF
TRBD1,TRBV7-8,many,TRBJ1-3,TGTGCCAGCAGCCCAAGAGGGGGCAGGGCGGGAAACACCATATATTTT,CASSPRGGRAGNTIYF
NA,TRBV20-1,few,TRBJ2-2,TGCAGTGCTAGAGTACTCGCTGAGAACACCGGGGAGCTGTTTTTT,CSARVLAENTGELFF
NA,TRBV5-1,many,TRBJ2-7,TGCGCCAGCAGCTCGACGGTTAGTCCCTACGAGCAGTACTTC,CASSSTVSPYEQYF
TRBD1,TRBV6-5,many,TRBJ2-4,TGTGCCAGCACCGACAGGGACAAAAACATTCAGTACTTC,CASTDRDKNIQYF
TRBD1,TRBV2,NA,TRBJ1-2,TGTGCCAGCAGTACCGACCGGGACAGGGTCAGGGGCTACACCTTC,CASSTDRDRVRGYTF
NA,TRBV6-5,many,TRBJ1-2,TGTGCCAGCAGCCCCAACAGGGTGATTGGTGGCTACACCTTC,CASSPNRVIGGYTF
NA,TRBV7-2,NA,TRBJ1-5,TGTGCCAGCAGCTTCCGGGGGGCGCTGGGTCAGCCCCAGCATTTT,CASSFRGALGQPQHF
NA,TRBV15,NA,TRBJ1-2,TGTGCCACCAGCAGAGATAGGCAATATGGCTACACCTTC,CATSRDRQYGYTF
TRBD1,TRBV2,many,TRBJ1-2,TGTGCCAGCACCCTGGACAGGGGACACTATGGCTACACCTTC,CASTLDRGHYGYTF
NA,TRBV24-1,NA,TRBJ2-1,TGTGCCCGGGCCGATCAAGATTCCAGCTCCTACAATGAGCAGTTCTTC,CARADQDSSSYNEQFF
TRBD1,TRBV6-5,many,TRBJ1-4,TGTGCCAGCAGTTACGGTGAAACCGGGACAGGGAATGAAAAACTGTTTTTT,CASSYGETGTGNEKLFF
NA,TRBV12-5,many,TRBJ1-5,TGTGCTAGTGGTCGAGGGCGCGATCAGCCCCAGCATTTT,CASGRGRDQPQHF
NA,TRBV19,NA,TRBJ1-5,TGTGCCAGTAGTATAGGAGGCTTTGATCTGCCCCAGCATTTT,CASSIGGFDLPQHF
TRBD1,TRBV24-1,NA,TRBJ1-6,TGTGCCAGCGTGGCCGGACAGGGGTATAATTCACCCCTCCACTTT,CASVAGQGYNSPLHF
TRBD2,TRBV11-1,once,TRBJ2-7,TGTGCCAGCAGTCGAGCTGGGACTAGCGGGTCAGCCTACGAGCAGTACTTC,CASSRAGTSGSAYEQYF
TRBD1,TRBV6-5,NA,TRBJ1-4,TGTGCCAGCAGTTCCAAACTAGGGGGCGTAAGTGAAAAACTGTTTTTT,CASSSKLGGVSEKLFF
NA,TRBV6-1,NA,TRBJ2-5,TGTGCCAGCAGTGGGTCAGGCTATAGGGAGACCCAGTACTTC,CASSGSGYRETQYF
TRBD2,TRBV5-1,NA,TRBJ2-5,TGCGCCAGCAGCTTTACTAGCGGAGGGATTCAAGGGACCCAGTACTTC,CASSFTSGGIQGTQYF
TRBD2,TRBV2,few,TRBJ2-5,TGTGCCAGCAGTTCGAGCGGGGGATTCCAAGAGACCCAGTACTTC,CASSSSGGFQETQYF
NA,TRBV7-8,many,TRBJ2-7,TGTGCCAGCAGCTTAGGAGGAGGCAGTGGAGCCTACGAGCAGTACTTC,CASSLGGGSGAYEQYF
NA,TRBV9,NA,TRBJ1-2,TGTGCCAGCAGCGGCGGGACGACGGGGGGCTACACCTTC,CASSGGTTGGYTF
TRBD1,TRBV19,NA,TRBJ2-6,TGTGCCAGTAGTGGGGGACAGCGATATAACTCTGGGGCCAACGTCCTGGCTTTC,CASSGGQRYNSGANVLAF
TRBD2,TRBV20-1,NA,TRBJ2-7,TGCAGTGCCACTACGGGACTAGCGGTCTCGGGGTACGAGCAGTACTTC,CSATTGLAVSGYEQYF
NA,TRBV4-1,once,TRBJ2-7,TGCGCCAGCAGCCAACCAGGGGGGTCCTACGAGCAGTACTTC,CASSQPGGSYEQYF
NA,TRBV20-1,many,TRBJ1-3,TGCAGTGCTAGTGAGAGGGTCTCTGGAAACACCATATATTTT,CSASERVSGNTIYF
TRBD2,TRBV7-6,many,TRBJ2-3,TGTGCCAGCAGCTTACTAGCGGGGGGCACAGATACGCAGTATTTT,CASSLLAGGTDTQYF
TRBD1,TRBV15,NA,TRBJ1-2,TGTGCCACCAGCAGAGATAGGGGACAGGGGGAAGGCTACACCTTC,CATSRDRGQGEGYTF
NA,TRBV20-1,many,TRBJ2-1,TGCAGTGCTAGAGTGGGGGCGAGCTCCTACAATGAGCAGTTCTTC,CSARVGASSYNEQFF
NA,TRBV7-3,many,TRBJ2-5,TGTGCCAGCAGCCCCTTCTCAGGGAGGGGGCCTGAAGAGACCCAGTACTTC,CASSPFSGRGPEETQYF
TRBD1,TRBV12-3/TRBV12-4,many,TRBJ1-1,TGTGCCAGCAGCCACAGGGGCTACACTGAAGCTTTCTTT,CASSHRGYTEAFF
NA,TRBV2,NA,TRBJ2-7,TGTGCCAGCAGTCTACCCTACGAGCAGTACTTC,CASSLPYEQYF
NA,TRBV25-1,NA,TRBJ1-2,TGTGCCAGCAGTCGCTATGGCTACACCTTC,CASSRYGYTF
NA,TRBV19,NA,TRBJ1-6,TGTGCCAGTAGTAACCCAGACTCACCCCTCCACTTT,CASSNPDSPLHF
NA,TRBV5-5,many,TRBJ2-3,TGTGCCAGCACCTTGGGTGTTAGCACAGATACGCAGTATTTT,CASTLGVSTDTQYF